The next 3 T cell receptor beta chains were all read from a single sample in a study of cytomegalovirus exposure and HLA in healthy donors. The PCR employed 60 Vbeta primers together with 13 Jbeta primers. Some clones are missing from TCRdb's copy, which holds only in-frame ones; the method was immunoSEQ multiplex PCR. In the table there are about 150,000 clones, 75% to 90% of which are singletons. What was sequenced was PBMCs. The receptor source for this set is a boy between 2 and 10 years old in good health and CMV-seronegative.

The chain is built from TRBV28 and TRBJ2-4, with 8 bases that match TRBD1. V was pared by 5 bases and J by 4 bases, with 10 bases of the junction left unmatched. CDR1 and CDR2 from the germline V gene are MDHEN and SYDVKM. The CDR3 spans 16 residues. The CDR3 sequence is CASSRPGTGEKNIQYF. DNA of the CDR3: TGTGCCAGCAGTCGACCCGGGACAGGCGAGAAAAACATTCAGTACTTC.

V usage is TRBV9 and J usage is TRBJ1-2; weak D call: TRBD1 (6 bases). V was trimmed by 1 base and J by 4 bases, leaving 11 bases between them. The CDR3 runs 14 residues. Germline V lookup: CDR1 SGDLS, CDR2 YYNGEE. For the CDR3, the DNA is TGTGCCAGCAGCGTAACAGGGACTAGCTATGGCTACACCTTC. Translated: CASSVTGTSYGYTF. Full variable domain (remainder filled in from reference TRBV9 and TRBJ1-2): DSGVTQTPKHLITATGQRVTLRCSPRSGDLSVYWYQQSLDQGLQFLIQYYNGEERAKGNILERFSAQQFPDLHSELNLSSLELGDSALYFCASSVTGTSYGYTFGSGTRLTVV.

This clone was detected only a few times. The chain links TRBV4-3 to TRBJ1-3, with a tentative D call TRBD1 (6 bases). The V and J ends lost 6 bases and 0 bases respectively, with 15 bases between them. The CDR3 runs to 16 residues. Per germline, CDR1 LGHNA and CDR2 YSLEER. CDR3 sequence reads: CASSPNRASSGNTIYF. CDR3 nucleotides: TGCGCCAGCAGTCCGAACAGGGCTAGCTCTGGAAACACCATATATTTT.